The clone carrying this T cell receptor (beta chain) was seen a handful of times. The CDR3 contains 13 residues. V was pared by 3 bases and J by 6 bases, with 4 bases of the junction left unmatched. The germline V gene has CDR1 GTSNPN and CDR2 SVGIG (reference sequence). As handled by the study authors: By means of reference gene primer amplification, nucleated cell counts were estimated. Using immunoSEQ multiplex PCR, the repertoire was profiled, and TCRdb retains in-frame clones only, with some absent. V and J calls and clone size are as listed in that table; D and trimming were resolved from the DNA. The table lists 300,000 to 400,000 clones, more than 75% of them singletons. The sample is drawn from a study of blood T cell repertoires in COVID-19. Turning to the study itself: The samples span acute and convalescent COVID-19 from the United States, Italy and Spain. PBMCs, B-cell-depleted T cells, or T cells were the source of the cDNA or gDNA that made up the material.

The sample comprised peripheral blood. This clonotype was sampled from a woman aged 45-65 years with active or convalescent COVID-19. The rearrangement links TRBV30 to TRBJ2-2, with 7 bases matching TRBD1. This chain's CDR3 is CAWSSTGPGELFF. The CDR3 coding sequence is TGTGCCTGGAGCTCGACAGGGCCCGGGGAGCTGTTTTTT.